This record concerns one TCR beta chain sequence. CDR1 and CDR2 from the germline V gene are SGDLS and YYNGEE. The CDR3 extends over 14 amino acids. V shed 1 base and J shed 8 bases, with 15 bases lying between them. These data come from a study of shared clonotypes between healthy human individuals. Repertoires were generated with immunoSEQ multiplex PCR, while TCRdb's copy carries only in-frame clones and drops some. The table has about 2.3 million clones, roughly 90% seen once. The TCR sequence derives from a man between 18 and 29 years old in good health. Some clones in this sample may be carry-over from other donors' samples. Sequences were obtained from naive CD4+ T cells from PBMCs. Documented subset: CD45RA+ positively selected. The chain uses TRBV9 and TRBJ1-2; TRBD1 is a possible D gene (5 bases). DNA for the CDR3: TGTGCCAGCAGCGTATTGGGGGACTCTCGGGGCTACACCTTC. Its protein is CASSVLGDSRGYTF.